This entry concerns a single T cell receptor beta chain. Trimming cost V 0 bases and J 8 bases; bases outside gene matches: 8. Germline V gene sequence: CDR1 SGDLS, CDR2 YYNGEE. The CDR3 extends over 15 amino acids. Libraries of TCR beta were made from approximately 2 micrograms of genomic DNA that came from cryopreserved PBMCs. This sample was taken from a study of cytotoxic CD8 clonotypes in ibrutinib-treated CLL. Clones were sequenced by immunoSEQ multiplex PCR, and TCRdb holds only the in-frame ones, with some missing. Of hundreds of thousands of clones listed, about 64% are singletons. The sequencing here drew on PBMCs, taken after 36 months of ibrutinib treatment. This receptor was taken from a human donor with chronic lymphocytic leukemia. This chain uses TRBV9 with TRBJ2-1; 7 positions agree with TRBD2. CDR3 in DNA: TGTGCCAGCAGCGTAGGCCGAGCGGGGAGGCATGAGCAGTTCTTC. This gives the protein CASSVGRAGRHEQFF. Together with reference TRBV9 and TRBJ2-1, the CDR3 gives the full variable domain: DSGVTQTPKHLITATGQRVTLRCSPRSGDLSVYWYQQSLDQGLQFLIQYYNGEERAKGNILERFSAQQFPDLHSELNLSSLELGDSALYFCASSVGRAGRHEQFFGPGTRLTVL.